This T cell receptor (beta chain) appears in the sequencing data of a study of blood T cell repertoires in COVID-19. Looking at the study overall: The origin of the acute and convalescent COVID-19 samples was the United States, Italy and Spain. Nucleic acid was either cDNA or gDNA, and it came from T cells, B-cell-depleted T cells, or PBMCs.

CDR1 and CDR2 from the germline V gene are MDHEN and SYDVKM. V lost 5 bases, J lost 1 base, and 6 bases stayed unmatched. The CDR3 has 15 amino acids. Original data processing: Estimated nucleated cell counts came from reference gene primer amplification. Produced via immunoSEQ multiplex PCR; TCRdb's table is partial and in-frame only. That table gives V, J and clone size, and the DNA gave D and trimming. Of about 140,000 clones in the sample, 75% to 85% were seen once. Sequencing input: peripheral blood. This sequence originates from a man in his fifties or sixties with acute or convalescent COVID-19. The chain uses TRBV28 and TRBJ2-3; 7 nucleotides align to TRBD2. The CDR3 DNA follows: TGTGCCAGCAGTCCGGGAACTAGCGGCACAGATACGCAGTATTTT. As protein: CASSPGTSGTDTQYF.